This TCR beta chain emerged from a study of T cell responses to AZD1222 COVID-19 vaccine. V was pared by 0 bases and J by 4 bases, with 22 bases between. The CDR3 covers 19 residues. CDR1 is MRHNA, CDR2 SNTAGT, per germline. Only in-frame clones appear in the TCRdb table, and some are missing; sequencing was by immunoSEQ multiplex PCR. The repertoire holds about 120,000 clones, roughly 82% seen once, with around a quarter in the top ten. The sequencing used peripheral blood, collected 28 days after the second AZD1222 dose. The chain uses TRBV6-4 and TRBJ1-3, with D possibly matching TRBD1 (5 bases). The clonotype comes from an adult who received the AZD1222 COVID-19 vaccine. CDR3 sequence: CASSDSSRDSKRSGNTIYF. The CDR3 DNA reads as TGTGCCAGCAGTGACTCATCTAGGGACTCAAAAAGGTCCGGAAACACCATATATTTT.